This is a list of T cell receptor beta chains from one sample in a study of cytomegalovirus exposure and HLA in healthy donors. Data came from immunoSEQ multiplex PCR; TCRdb stores just in-frame clones and leaves some out. The sample lists about 57,000 clones, more than 70% occurring once. Sequenced input: PBMCs. These receptor sequences come from a male donor in good health and CMV-seronegative. The CDR3 runs from the conserved cysteine through the conserved F or W. The D gene is left open where the match is weak. Only some rows state a clone size, as once, few, many or a class for expanded clones.

D gene | clone size | J gene | V gene | CDR3 protein | CDR3 DNA
NA | NA | TRBJ1-1 | TRBV4-1 | CASSQLGSTEAFF | TGCGCCAGCAGCCAACTGGGGAGCACTGAAGCTTTCTTT
NA | NA | TRBJ1-1 | TRBV6-5 | CASSWGWGGMNTEAFF | TGTGCCAGCAGTTGGGGTTGGGGGGGGATGAACACTGAAGCTTTCTTT
TRBD1 | NA | TRBJ2-7 | TRBV30 | CAWGGRTGYSYEQYF | TGTGCCTGGGGAGGACGGACAGGGTATTCCTACGAGCAGTACTTC
TRBD2 | NA | TRBJ2-2 | TRBV2 | CASSELAGDTGELFF | TGTGCCAGCAGTGAACTAGCGGGAGACACCGGGGAGCTGTTTTTT
TRBD1 | NA | TRBJ1-2 | TRBV5-1 | CASSGTGSYGYTF | TGCGCCAGCAGCGGGACAGGGTCCTATGGCTACACCTTC
TRBD2 | NA | TRBJ2-1 | TRBV28 | CASSLAGPSNEQFF | TGTGCCAGCAGCCTAGCGGGCCCAAGCAATGAGCAGTTCTTC
NA | NA | TRBJ1-2 | TRBV6-6 | CASSYSTHGYTF | TGTGCCAGCAGTTACTCTACACATGGCTACACCTTC
NA | NA | TRBJ2-7 | TRBV6-5 | CASSWTPSYEQYF | TGTGCCAGCAGTTGGACACCATCCTACGAGCAGTACTTC
TRBD2 | NA | TRBJ2-3 | TRBV9 | CASSVGASGGTDTQYF | TGTGCCAGCAGCGTAGGGGCTAGCGGGGGCACAGATACGCAGTATTTT
NA | NA | TRBJ2-1 | TRBV4-1 | CASSQIGRDEQFF | TGCGCCAGCAGCCAAATTGGGCGAGATGAGCAGTTCTTC
TRBD1 | NA | TRBJ1-2 | TRBV11-2 | CASSLTGRTGDDTF | TGTGCCAGCAGCTTAACCGGACGGACAGGGGACGACACCTTC
TRBD1 | NA | TRBJ2-7 | TRBV11-2 | CASSRVGGQVYYEQYF | TGTGCCAGCAGCCGTGTAGGCGGACAGGTGTACTACGAGCAGTACTTC
TRBD1 | few | TRBJ1-5 | TRBV19 | CASRVTGDHQPQHF | TGTGCCAGTAGAGTGACAGGGGACCATCAGCCCCAGCATTTT
NA | NA | TRBJ2-6 | TRBV5-5 | CASSLAGSGANVLTF | TGTGCCAGCAGCTTGGCGGGGTCTGGGGCCAACGTCCTGACTTTC
NA | few | TRBJ1-2 | TRBV2 | CASSAGPPGRLYGYTF | TGTGCCAGCAGCGCGGGGCCGCCTGGGAGGTTATATGGCTACACCTTC
NA | NA | TRBJ2-7 | TRBV11-2 | CASSLLGTASYEQYF | TGTGCCAGCAGCCTCCTCGGGACTGCGTCCTACGAGCAGTACTTC
TRBD2 | NA | TRBJ2-1 | TRBV6-5 | CASSSPGLAGVEQFF | TGTGCCAGCAGTTCCCCGGGGCTAGCGGGGGTTGAGCAGTTCTTC
NA | few | TRBJ1-2 | TRBV7-2 | CASSFSSSNYGYTF | TGTGCCAGCAGCTTTTCGAGCTCTAACTATGGCTACACCTTC